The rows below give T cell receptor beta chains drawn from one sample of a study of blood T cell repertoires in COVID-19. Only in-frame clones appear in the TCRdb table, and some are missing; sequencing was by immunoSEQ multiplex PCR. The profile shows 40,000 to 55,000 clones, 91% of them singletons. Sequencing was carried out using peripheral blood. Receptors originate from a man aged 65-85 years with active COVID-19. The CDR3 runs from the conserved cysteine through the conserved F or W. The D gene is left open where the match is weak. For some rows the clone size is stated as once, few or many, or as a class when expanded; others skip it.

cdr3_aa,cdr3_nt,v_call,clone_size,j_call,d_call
CASRSSGGNWEETQYF,TGTGCCAGCAGATCTAGCGGGGGGAATTGGGAGGAGACCCAGTACTTC,TRBV5-4,.,TRBJ2-5,TRBD2
CASSPYQGTGANVLTF,TGTGCCAGCTCACCATATCAGGGAACTGGGGCCAACGTCCTGACTTTC,TRBV18,.,TRBJ2-6,.
CASSPVSGRTDTQYF,TGTGCCAGCAGCCCCGTTAGCGGGCGCACAGATACGCAGTATTTT,TRBV5-6,.,TRBJ2-3,TRBD2
CASSFRTPMGETQYF,TGCGCCAGCAGCTTCCGGACTCCCATGGGAGAGACCCAGTACTTC,TRBV5-1,.,TRBJ2-5,.
CASSPGQTTTSF,TGTGCCAGCTCACCAGGACAGACTACTACCTCCTTC,TRBV18,.,TRBJ1-2,.
CASSGGGLNYGYTF,TGTGCCAGCAGTGGTGGGGGCCTGAACTATGGCTACACCTTC,TRBV2,.,TRBJ1-2,.
CASSHGQATNEKLFF,TGCGCCAGCAGCCATGGACAGGCAACTAATGAAAAACTGTTTTTT,TRBV4-1,once,TRBJ1-4,TRBD1
CASSSTHGTSGAETQYF,TGTGCCAGCAGCTCCACTCACGGGACTAGCGGGGCAGAGACCCAGTACTTC,TRBV5-4,.,TRBJ2-5,TRBD2
CASSIGTNTEAFF,TGTGCCAGCAGCATTGGGACTAACACTGAAGCTTTCTTT,TRBV9,.,TRBJ1-1,.
CASSLWTGGPDTQYF,TGTGCCAGCAGCTTATGGACGGGAGGCCCAGATACGCAGTATTTT,TRBV7-9,once,TRBJ2-3,TRBD2
CASSPTGDEQYF,TGTGCCAGCAGTCCGACAGGGGATGAGCAGTACTTC,TRBV28,.,TRBJ2-7,TRBD1
CASSLGSGISTDTQYF,TGCGCCAGCAGCTTGGGCTCAGGGATTTCCACAGATACGCAGTATTTT,TRBV5-1,.,TRBJ2-3,.
CASSRGTIQETQYF,TGTGCCAGCAGCCGCGGGACTATTCAAGAGACCCAGTACTTC,TRBV4-2,.,TRBJ2-5,TRBD2
CSVATPGQPLRSYTF,TGCAGCGTTGCAACTCCGGGACAGCCCCTCCGATCATACACCTTC,TRBV29-1,.,TRBJ1-2,TRBD1
CASSLDPGGNNEQFF,TGTGCCAGCAGCTTAGACCCGGGGGGCAACAATGAGCAGTTCTTC,TRBV13,.,TRBJ2-1,.
CASRMPGGYEQYF,TGTGCCAGCAGGATGCCAGGGGGCTACGAGCAGTACTTC,TRBV6-5,.,TRBJ2-7,TRBD1
CSAPTGDTQYF,TGCAGTGCCCCGACGGGAGATACGCAGTATTTT,TRBV20-1,once,TRBJ2-3,.
CASSLGGSSGNTIYF,TGTGCCAGCAGCTTGGGAGGAAGCTCTGGAAACACCATATATTTT,TRBV5-5,.,TRBJ1-3,.
CASGELLADTQYF,TGTGCCAGCGGTGAGCTACTGGCAGATACGCAGTATTTT,TRBV25-1,once,TRBJ2-3,.
CASSLVRLDGYTF,TGTGCCAGCAGCTTAGTTAGACTAGATGGCTACACCTTC,TRBV11-2,once,TRBJ1-2,.
CASSFGQGGQPQHF,TGTGCCAGCAGTTTTGGACAGGGAGGACAGCCCCAGCATTTT,TRBV5-6,medium-sized,TRBJ1-5,TRBD1
CASSPLSNSLRTALNTEAFF,TGTGCCAGCTCACCACTCAGCAACAGCCTTCGAACAGCCTTAAACACTGAAGCTTTCTTT,TRBV18,.,TRBJ1-1,.
CASSMTAQETQYF,TGTGCCAGTAGTATGACAGCCCAAGAGACCCAGTACTTC,TRBV19,.,TRBJ2-5,.
CASSVQGANEQFF,TGTGCCAGCAGCGTACAGGGGGCCAATGAGCAGTTCTTC,TRBV9,.,TRBJ2-1,TRBD1
CASRPEEGANYGYTF,TGTGCCAGTAGACCGGAGGAGGGGGCGAACTATGGCTACACCTTC,TRBV19,once,TRBJ1-2,TRBD1
CASRDTENTEAFF,TGTGCCAGCAGAGATACAGAGAACACTGAAGCTTTCTTT,TRBV2,.,TRBJ1-1,.
CASSYRTSGIGELFF,TGCGCCAGCAGCTATCGGACTAGCGGGATCGGGGAGCTGTTTTTT,TRBV5-1,.,TRBJ2-2,TRBD2
CASSTGTYSGELFF,TGTGCCAGCAGCACCGGGACATACTCCGGGGAGCTGTTTTTT,TRBV6-2/TRBV6-3,.,TRBJ2-2,.
CASSPHGTAGNTIYF,TGTGCCAGCAGCCCGCACGGGACAGCTGGAAACACCATATATTTT,TRBV7-2,.,TRBJ1-3,TRBD1